Below, 22 T cell receptor beta chains from the same sample are listed, as sequenced in a study of blood T cell repertoires in COVID-19. The protocol was immunoSEQ multiplex PCR, while the TCRdb copy is restricted to in-frame clones and leaves out a portion. The table lists 200,000 to 250,000 clones, around 85% of them singletons. Sequenced sample: peripheral blood. The receptors shown here come from a woman in her seventies with COVID-19, enrolled during active disease.

This clone was recorded only once. This chain's CDR3 is CASSLAKGQGVPTYTF. DNA of the CDR3: TGTGCCAGCAGCTTAGCAAAGGGGCAGGGGGTACCGACCTACACCTTC. The J gene is TRBJ1-2, the V gene TRBV11-1; 7 bases line up with TRBD1. CDR1 is SGHAT, CDR2 FQDESV, per germline (reference sequence). This CDR3 contains 16 residues. V lost 0 bases, J lost 10 bases, and 14 bases stayed unmatched.

The rearrangement links TRBV4-1 to TRBJ1-5; 7 bases are a match to TRBD1. Germline V gene sequence: CDR1 MGHRA, CDR2 YSYEKL. V lost 2 bases, J lost 5 bases, and 9 bases stayed unmatched. This CDR3 comprises 16 residues. The CDR3 reads CASSQYTDRAYQPQHF. CDR3 sequence (DNA): TGCGCCAGCAGCCAATATACTGACAGGGCCTATCAGCCCCAGCATTTT.

The V call is TRBV19, the J call TRBJ1-1; D unclear. Per germline, CDR1 LNHDA and CDR2 SQIVND (reference sequence). The V end was cut by 4 bases, the J end by 4 bases, with 10 bases between. The CDR3 runs to 13 residues. The CDR3 loop is CASSTRAGTEAFF. As DNA, the CDR3 is TGTGCCAGTAGTACCCGAGCCGGCACTGAAGCTTTCTTT.

V gene TRBV4-1 combines with J gene TRBJ2-7, with TRBD1 matching over 10 bases. Germline CDR1 and CDR2: MGHRA and YSYEKL. The CDR3 runs 15 residues. V shed 4 bases, J shed 3 bases, and the junction held 6 bases outside the gene matches. This CDR3 reads CASSLIGTGDYEQYF. The CDR3 DNA follows: TGCGCCAGCAGCCTTATAGGGACAGGGGACTACGAGCAGTACTTC.

This clone was detected once. The chain combines TRBV7-2 with TRBJ2-4; a possible D gene is TRBD2 (5 bases). The CDR3 has 17 residues. Germline CDR1 is SGHTA and CDR2 is FQGNSA. V dropped 4 bases and J dropped 0 bases, with 16 bases sitting between them. The CDR3 DNA is TGTGCCAGCAGCTATGATGGGGAGAGACAAGCCAAAAACATTCAGTACTTC. Translation: CASSYDGERQAKNIQYF. Supplemented by reference TRBV7-2 and TRBJ2-4, the full variable domain reads GAGVSQSPSNKVTEKGKDVELRCDPISGHTALYWYRQSLGQGLEFLIYFQGNSAPDKSGLPSDRFSAERTGGSVSTLTIQRTQQEDSAVYLCASSYDGERQAKNIQYFGAGTRLSVL.

V gene TRBV3-1 (or the pseudogene TRBV3-2) combines with J gene TRBJ1-1; possibly TRBD1 for D (6 bases). V was cut by 3 bases and J by 0 bases, with 20 bases left in between. The CDR3 runs to 18 residues. Germline CDR1 is LGHDT and CDR2 is YNNKEL (reference sequence). The DNA of the CDR3 is TGTGCCAGCAGCCACGCTTCGGACAGATTTAAAATGAACACTGAAGCTTTCTTT. Protein product: CASSHASDRFKMNTEAFF.

This chain uses TRBV19 with TRBJ1-2, with TRBD1 identical over 8 bases. The CDR3 has 15 amino acids. J gave up 5 bases and V 4 bases, and 9 bases lay outside the gene matches. Germline lookup yields CDR1 LNHDA and CDR2 SQIVND (reference sequence). In DNA, the CDR3 is TGTGCCAGTAGTACCCGACAGGGGATTGGGTATGGCTACACCTTC. Encoded protein: CASSTRQGIGYGYTF. Together with reference TRBV19 and TRBJ1-2, the CDR3 gives the full variable domain: DGGITQSPKYLFRKEGQNVTLSCEQNLNHDAMYWYRQDPGQGLRLIYYSQIVNDFQKGDIAEGYSVSREKKESFPLTVTSAQKNPTAFYLCASSTRQGIGYGYTFGSGTRLTVV.

The chain combines TRBV3-1 (or the pseudogene TRBV3-2) with TRBJ1-1; 8 bases are a match to TRBD1. Trimming cost V 1 base and J 9 bases; bases outside gene matches: 10. This CDR3 is built from 15 residues. Germline V gene data show CDR1 as LGHDT and CDR2 as YNNKEL (reference sequence). For the CDR3, the DNA is TGTGCCAGCAGCCAAGGAAGACCCAGGGGGCAGCAAGCTTTCTTT. It yields the protein CASSQGRPRGQQAFF.

V is TRBV3-1 (or the pseudogene TRBV3-2) and J is TRBJ1-1; the D gene is possibly TRBD1 (5 bases). The CDR3 length is 14 residues. The germline V and J ends were trimmed by 2 bases and 4 bases, with 11 bases remaining between them. The germline CDR1 and CDR2 sequences are LGHDT and YNNKEL (reference sequence). The CDR3 loop is CASSQPGFGTEAFF. The DNA of the CDR3 is TGTGCCAGCAGCCAACCAGGGTTTGGCACTGAAGCTTTCTTT.

This chain connects TRBV4-3 to TRBJ1-6, with 10 bases fitting TRBD1. Germline V CDR1 and CDR2: LGHNA, YSLEER. The CDR3 extends over 16 amino acids. J was trimmed by 5 bases and V by 4 bases; bases with no gene match: 5. The CDR3: CASSRGTGADNSPLHF. The CDR3 DNA reads TGCGCCAGCAGCCGCGGGACAGGGGCTGATAATTCACCCCTCCACTTT.

J is TRBJ1-1 and V is TRBV19; 10 bases agree with TRBD1. Trimming at V came to 2 bases and at J to 5 bases, leaving 8 bases not matched to a gene. The CDR3 extends over 16 amino acids. CDR1 is LNHDA and CDR2 is SQIVND in the germline V gene (reference sequence). This CDR3 reads CASSIIDRGLWTEAFF. The CDR3 DNA follows: TGTGCCAGTAGTATAATAGACAGGGGGCTGTGGACTGAAGCTTTCTTT. Complete variable domain (other parts from reference TRBV19 and TRBJ1-1): DGGITQSPKYLFRKEGQNVTLSCEQNLNHDAMYWYRQDPGQGLRLIYYSQIVNDFQKGDIAEGYSVSREKKESFPLTVTSAQKNPTAFYLCASSIIDRGLWTEAFFGQGTRLTVV.

CDR3 bases: TGTGCCAGTAGTATCAGGGGGCGAACTGAAGCTTTCTTT. Amino acids: CASSIRGRTEAFF. V and J are TRBV19 and TRBJ1-1; 8 bases are a match to TRBD1. In germline, CDR1 is LNHDA, CDR2 SQIVND (reference sequence). The CDR3 consists of 13 residues. Trimming took 3 bases from V and 5 from J; bases not matched to a gene: 2.

The V and J genes are TRBV11-3 and TRBJ1-1; no clear D gene. Germline lookup yields CDR1 SGHNT and CDR2 YENEEA. V gave up 0 bases and J gave up 0 bases, with 8 bases separating them. The CDR3 sequence is 15 residues long. CDR3 sequence: CASSLDGGMNTEAFF. The CDR3, as DNA: TGTGCCAGCAGCTTAGATGGCGGTATGAACACTGAAGCTTTCTTT.

The chain combines TRBV9 with TRBJ2-1; 9 nucleotides align to TRBD2. V was pared by 4 bases and J by 8 bases, with 13 bases of the junction left unmatched. The germline gives CDR1 SGDLS, CDR2 YYNGEE. The CDR3 has 16 amino acids. For the CDR3, the DNA is TGTGCCAGCAGCTACCAGCCGGGCGGGGGGGCCGATGAGCAGTTCTTC. This sequence encodes CASSYQPGGGADEQFF.

This clone has just one count. The J gene is TRBJ2-6, the V gene TRBV3-1 (or the pseudogene TRBV3-2), with D unresolved. The CDR3 covers 14 residues. Germline-derived CDR1 and CDR2 are LGHDT and YNNKEL (reference sequence). V lost 4 bases and J 0 bases, leaving 4 bases between the germline ends. Here the CDR3 reads CASSPVSGANVLTF. CDR3 bases: TGTGCCAGCAGCCCGGTCTCTGGGGCCAACGTCCTGACTTTC.

This chain connects TRBV6-2 or TRBV6-3 to TRBJ2-5; 9 nucleotides line up with TRBD2. The CDR3 consists of 17 residues. From germline, CDR1 is MNHEY and CDR2 SVGEGT. Germline trimming cut 2 bases from V and 5 bases from J; bases unmatched to any gene: 12. CDR3 sequence (DNA): TGTGCCAGCAGTTACCTCGCGGGAGGGCCAGGAGTGGAGACCCAGTACTTC. It is translated as CASSYLAGGPGVETQYF.

The gene calls are TRBV21-1 and TRBJ1-6; the DNA was not used to check the table's D call, TRBD1. TRBV21-1 is an annotated pseudogene. This CDR3 is 18 amino acids long. In DNA form, the CDR3 reads TGTGCCAGCAGCAACGGGCAGGGATTCTTCTCTTGTAATTCACCCCTCCACTTT. Its protein is CASSNGQGFFSCNSPLHF.

The chain employs TRBV9 and TRBJ2-7; 10 bases agree with TRBD1. This CDR3 comprises 15 residues. Trimming at V came to 3 bases and at J to 2 bases, leaving 5 bases not matched to a gene. Germline values: CDR1 SGDLS, CDR2 YYNGEE. Here the CDR3 reads CASSGAGTGAYEQYF. In nucleotides, the CDR3 is TGTGCCAGCAGCGGAGCCGGGACAGGGGCCTACGAGCAGTACTTC.

This clone has a single count. The chain employs TRBV11-3 and TRBJ2-5; TRBD2 aligns across 16 bases. Germline trimming cut 2 bases from V and 5 bases from J; bases unmatched to any gene: 11. The CDR3 is 19 residues long. Germline V gene lookup returns CDR1 SGHNT and CDR2 YENEEA. CDR3 region: CASSLRHGTSGGAQETQYF. The CDR3 nucleotides are TGTGCCAGCAGCTTAAGACACGGGACTAGCGGGGGGGCACAGGAGACCCAGTACTTC.

The genes are TRBV30 and TRBJ1-2; 8 nucleotides align to TRBD1. CDR3 size: 14 residues. Unmatched junction bases numbered 5, after V lost 1 base and J lost 4 bases. CDR1 is GTSNPN and CDR2 is SVGIG in the germline V gene (reference sequence). The CDR3 sequence is CAWSAQGASYGYTF. Written as DNA, the CDR3 is TGTGCCTGGAGTGCTCAGGGGGCTTCCTATGGCTACACCTTC.

This rearrangement joins TRBV30 to TRBJ1-1; 10 nucleotides match TRBD1. CDR3 size: 14 residues. Trimming took 3 bases from V and 1 from J; bases not matched to a gene: 2. CDR1 and CDR2 (germline): GTSNPN, SVGIG (reference sequence). In nucleotides, the CDR3 is TGTGCCTGGAGGCGGGACAGGGGGAACACTGAAGCTTTCTTT. Its protein is CAWRRDRGNTEAFF.

The V and J genes are TRBV4-1 and TRBJ2-7; tentatively, D is TRBD1 (6 bases). V lost 0 bases and J lost 5, with 17 bases in between. This CDR3 is 16 amino acids long. The germline CDR1 and CDR2 sequences are MGHRA and YSYEKL. The CDR3 loop is CASSQEDSQTWDEQYF. CDR3 in DNA: TGCGCCAGCAGCCAAGAGGACAGTCAAACGTGGGACGAGCAGTACTTC.